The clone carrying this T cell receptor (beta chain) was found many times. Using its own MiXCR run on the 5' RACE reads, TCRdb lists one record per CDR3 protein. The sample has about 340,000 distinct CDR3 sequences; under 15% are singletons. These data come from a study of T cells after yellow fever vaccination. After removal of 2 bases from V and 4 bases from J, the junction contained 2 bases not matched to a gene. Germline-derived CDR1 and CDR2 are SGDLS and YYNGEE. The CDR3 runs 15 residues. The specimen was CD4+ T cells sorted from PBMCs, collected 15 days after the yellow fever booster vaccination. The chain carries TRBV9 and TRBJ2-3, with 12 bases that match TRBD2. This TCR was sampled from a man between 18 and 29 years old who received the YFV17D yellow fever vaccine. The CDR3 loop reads CASSVLAGGADTQYF. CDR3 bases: TGTGCCAGCAGCGTCCTAGCGGGGGGGGCAGATACGCAGTATTTT.